Listed here is a single T cell receptor beta chain. Its target is unknown. The CDR3 runs to 14 residues. Germline V CDR1 and CDR2: MNHNY, SVGAGI (reference sequence). V was clipped by 2 bases and J by 1 base, with 8 bases between them. The data belong to a study of cytomegalovirus exposure and HLA in healthy donors. Study-wide background: Counted in an early data release were 85 million or so unique TCRs from HLA-typed donors.

PCR primers comprised 60 Vbeta and 13 Jbeta primers. Profiling relied on immunoSEQ multiplex PCR, and the TCRdb table lists in-frame clones only, not all of them. The data hold tens of thousands of clones, with 80% observed a single time. Study-wide findings and caveats: The study labeled more than 150 TCR beta chains cytomegalovirus-associated.

V usage is TRBV6-6 and J usage is TRBJ1-1, with unresolved D. What was sequenced was PBMCs. The receptor comes from a woman aged 45-65 years in good health and CMV-seropositive. CDR3 nucleotides: TGTGCCAGCAGTTACATGTCAGAGAACACTGAAGCTTTCTTT. Translating it yields CASSYMSENTEAFF.